A single sample gave rise to the 4 T cell receptor beta chains below, sequenced in a study of response to subunit inactivated influenza vaccine. TCRdb analysed the RT-PCR reads with MiXCR anew, one entry per CDR3 protein. The profile shows approximately 700,000 distinct CDR3 sequences, around 16% of them singletons. This specimen consisted of PBMCs from blood, obtained 12 days after vaccination. The receptors were gathered from a man aged 50-60 years who received an inactivated influenza vaccine.

This clonotype was seen only once. This chain links TRBV19 with TRBJ1-1, with D possibly TRBD1 on 5 matching bases. Germline values: CDR1 LNHDA, CDR2 SQIVND (reference sequence). Trimming shortened V by 3 bases and J by 0 bases, and 14 bases separated the two germline ends. CDR3 length: 16 amino acids. The CDR3 loop is CASSIDGRGMNTEAFF. CDR3 in DNA: TGTGCCAGTAGTATCGACGGCCGGGGGATGAACACTGAAGCTTTCTTT.

Of note for this clonotype: Possible read error: a much larger clone is one base away. The chain couples TRBV7-2 to TRBJ2-5, with 11 bases matching TRBD2. Germline V gene sequence: CDR1 SGHTA, CDR2 FQGNSA. J lost 5 bases, V lost 1 base, and 3 bases had no gene match. The CDR3 length is 15 residues. The CDR3 DNA is TGTGCCAGCAGCTTAGGACTAGCGGGGATGGAGACCCAGTACTTC. Its translation is CASSLGLAGMETQYF.

V usage is TRBV7-2 and J usage is TRBJ2-5; 14 bases are shared with TRBD2. The V segment lost 4 bases and the J segment 5 bases; nucleotides outside the gene matches: 9. There are 17 residues in the CDR3. Germline CDR1 reads SGHTA; CDR2 reads FQGNSA. The CDR3 sequence: CASSSKGTSGGWETQYF. The CDR3 DNA reads as TGTGCCAGCAGCTCCAAGGGGACTAGCGGGGGTTGGGAGACCCAGTACTTC.

The rearrangement joins TRBV4-3 to TRBJ1-4; a weak D match, TRBD1 (6 bases). Trimming took 4 bases from V and 8 from J, leaving 17 bases between them. CDR1 LGHNA and CDR2 YSLEER come from the germline V gene. CDR3 size: 15 residues. The CDR3 reads CASSRRRDTGEKLFF. The CDR3 DNA follows: TGCGCCAGCAGCCGGAGACGGGACACAGGGGAAAAACTGTTTTTT.